The TCR beta chain described here comes from a study of response to subunit inactivated influenza vaccine. Each CDR3 protein gets one entry after TCRdb re-called the RT-PCR reads with MiXCR. The sample has around 540,000 distinct CDR3 sequences; roughly 12% are singletons. Study-wide results and caveats: Every seasonal influenza vaccination brings in few new T cells, the authors suggested.

CDR3 size: 12 residues. V lost 3 bases and J lost 6, with 9 bases in between. This clonotype was seen ten or more times. Antigen specificity is unknown. The V gene is TRBV12-3 or TRBV12-4, the J gene TRBJ2-7; TRBD1 is a possible D gene (5 bases). The source of this sequence is a middle-aged man who received an inactivated influenza vaccine. This specimen consisted of PBMCs from blood, obtained on the day of vaccination. The CDR3 DNA sequence: TGTGCCAGCAGTTTTCAGGGTTCCGAGCAGTACTTC. It specifies CASSFQGSEQYF.